This T cell receptor (beta chain) was observed in a study of graft-versus-host responses after intestinal transplantation (dated by TCRdb to the early 2020s). Background for the entire study: The transplants that recipients got were multivisceral, liver-intestinal, or isolated intestinal. Every recipient was given anti-thymocyte globulin induction, then maintenance tacrolimus and steroids for roughly three years. Graft-versus-host and host-versus-graft alloreactive T cell clones were tracked in the graft, circulation and bone marrow after intestinal transplantation using bulk TCR-beta CDR3 sequencing. To identify alloreactive clones, pre-transplant mixed lymphocyte reaction products were sequenced and then compared with unstimulated pre-transplant donor and recipient T cells. Of the 20 to 30 intestinal transplant recipients enrolled in the cohort, one of whom was a retransplant, a few patients without pretransplant specimens were excluded. A peak of at least 4% donor T cells among recipient peripheral blood mononuclear cells was the definition used for donor T cell macrochimerism. Instead of going to the commercial service, samples from a few later patients were sequenced in-house on an Illumina MiSeq and processed with MiXCR. The investigation overall reported the following: The conclusions were limited by the relatively low number and heterogeneity of the intestinal transplant patients. Patients with donor T cell macrochimerism had high GvH to HvG T cell clonal ratios in their allografts. Early after transplant, peak levels of circulating GvH clones were associated with declines in HvG clones. GvH clones were detected in recipient bone marrow, and some appeared earlier in ileal mucosa or blood, consistent with an intestinal mucosal origin.

Libraries came from the immunoSEQ multiplex PCR assay. High-throughput TCR-beta CDR3 sequencing of genomic DNA from most patients was performed by Adaptive Biotechnologies. The authors processed their data as follows. TCR sequencing data for around 20 patients were retrieved from Adaptive's ImmunoSEQ software; three other patients were processed with MiXCR and VDJtools. CDR3 nucleotide sequences shared between donor and recipient were removed because the origin of such sequences could not be assigned. To be classed as alloreactive, a clone needed at least 2-fold expansion over unstimulated cells and a minimum CFSE-low frequency of 0.002% (template counts) or 0.001% (read counts). A clone was considered mappable if detected in the sequenced pre-transplant spleen, lymph node, or MLR CFSE-low populations of the donor or recipient. The cumulative frequency of alloreactive clones was calculated as a percentage of all sequences, weighted by copy number. What TCRdb holds here is the immuneACCESS table cut down to in-frame rearrangements. Part of the clones is not present; checked against another copy, under half of the missing clones reflect an unresolved V gene, and the others are unexplained. V, J and clone size are those of that table, while D and trimming were read from the DNA. The sample table holds tens of thousands of clones, of which around 83% were seen once. In total, the top ten clones hold 3.5% of the sample.

From its cysteine to its phenylalanine, the CDR3 spans 14 amino acids. Of the read, only the CDR3 DNA is kept; its 42 bases are in frame from base 1. CDR1 and CDR2 (MGHDK, SYGVNS) derive from the germline V gene. On this clone itself: Its antigen remains unidentified. No much larger clone is present one base from it, and per-base qualities are unavailable.

Blood samples were collected up to 4 times in the first month after transplant and then at least monthly when available. Sequences were derived from PBMCs, sampled approximately 1,000 days after transplant. Here the chain combines TRBV25-1 and TRBJ2-5; 10 central bases correspond to TRBD1. The J call is uncertain, as TRBJ2-7 better fits the DNA end. This sequence originates from a human patient who received an intestinal transplant, so some T cells may come from the graft donor. Here is the DNA: TGTGCCAGCAGTGGGACAGGGGGGGCCTACGAGCAGTACTTC. This sequence encodes CASSGTGGAYEQYF.